Listed here is a single T cell receptor (beta chain). Genomic DNA (from each subset) was split evenly across several immunoSEQ plates. Clones were read by immunoSEQ multiplex PCR, and TCRdb kept only the in-frame ones, dropping some. The sample includes fewer than 650,000 clones, around 80% seen only once; the top ten take roughly 13%. This entry belongs to a study of shared clonotypes between healthy human individuals. Sequences were obtained from PBMCs. This TCR came from a woman aged 40 to 50 in good health. Some clones in this sample may be carry-over from other donors' samples.

In DNA form, the CDR3 reads TGTGCCAGCAGGACAACAGGGTTTGCCTACACCTTC. It translates to CASRTTGFAYTF. The chain links TRBV27 to TRBJ1-2; D possibly corresponds to TRBD1 (6 bases). This CDR3 contains 12 residues. CDR1 is MNHEY, CDR2 SMNVEV, per germline (reference sequence). Deletions cut 6 bases from V and 10 bases from J, with 15 bases between.